These T cell receptor beta chains were read from a single sample in a study of shared clonotypes between healthy human individuals. TCRdb's copy holds only in-frame clones and misses some; the assay was immunoSEQ multiplex PCR. The sample includes fewer than 600,000 clones, less than 85% of them seen just once. Source material: PBMCs. These TCRs come from a woman in her thirties or forties in good health. Some clones in this sample may be carry-over from other donors' samples. CDR3s include the opening cysteine and the closing phenylalanine or tryptophan. The D gene is left open where the match is weak. The size of a clone is reported for some rows only, either as once, few or many, or as a class for expanded clones.

CDR3nt,CDR3aa,abundance,v_gene,j_gene,d_gene
TGTGCCAGCAGCTCCCCGGGACAGAGCTACGAGCAGTACTTC,CASSSPGQSYEQYF,-,TRBV5-4,TRBJ2-7,TRBD1
TGTGCCAGCAGTAAAGACAGAGCCAGCTCTGGGGCCAACGTCCTGACTTTC,CASSKDRASSGANVLTF,-,TRBV27,TRBJ2-6,-
TGTGCCAGCAGTTCGGACAGAAGAGAGACCCAGTACTTC,CASSSDRRETQYF,-,TRBV9,TRBJ2-5,-
TGTGCCAGCAGCCAAGGAATATGGGGACAGGTGAACAATGAGCAGTTCTTC,CASSQGIWGQVNNEQFF,-,TRBV14,TRBJ2-1,TRBD1
TGTGCCAGCAGCCAGGCCAACAGGGCTGGCTACACCTTC,CASSQANRAGYTF,-,TRBV28,TRBJ1-2,-
TGTGCCAGCAGTCCCCGTCGGGGGGGTGTGTACGAGCAGTACTTC,CASSPRRGGVYEQYF,-,TRBV28,TRBJ2-7,TRBD2
TGTGCCAGCAGTTTAGCGGGAGGGCCATACGAGCAGTACTTC,CASSLAGGPYEQYF,-,TRBV27,TRBJ2-7,TRBD2
TGTGCCAGCAGCCCCCAGGGGGCGGGAGAGACCCAGTACTTC,CASSPQGAGETQYF,-,TRBV2,TRBJ2-5,TRBD1
TGTGCCAGCAGTTTTGGTCGCAATCAGCCCCAGCATTTT,CASSFGRNQPQHF,-,TRBV28,TRBJ1-5,-
TGTGCCAGCAGCTCCGGACTAGCGGGAGTGTACAATGAGCAGTTCTTC,CASSSGLAGVYNEQFF,-,TRBV7-3,TRBJ2-1,TRBD2
TGTGCCAGCAGCTTGGTCAGCTTGAACACTGAAGCTTTCTTT,CASSLVSLNTEAFF,-,TRBV5-6,TRBJ1-1,-
TGTGCTAGTGCTCGGGACGGGACGAGCAATCAGCCCCAGCATTTT,CASARDGTSNQPQHF,-,TRBV12-5,TRBJ1-5,-
TGTGCCAGCAGTGACCAGGGGGGGATTGAAAAACTGTTTTTT,CASSDQGGIEKLFF,-,TRBV6-1,TRBJ1-4,TRBD1
TGCGCCAGCAGCCAAGACGCGCTTAGCGCCTACAATGAGCAGTTCTTC,CASSQDALSAYNEQFF,-,TRBV4-1,TRBJ2-1,-
TGCGCCAGCAGCTCGTACTCCGGGTCCCCTCTTCAGCCGGTTGGGAATGAGCAGTTCTTC,CASSSYSGSPLQPVGNEQFF,once,TRBV5-1,TRBJ2-1,-
TGTGCCTGGCGGGGGGCAGGGGCCGGGGAGCTGTTTTTT,CAWRGAGAGELFF,-,TRBV30,TRBJ2-2,-
TGTGCCAGCAGCCAGGGGCGCAGTACCTACGAGCAGTACTTC,CASSQGRSTYEQYF,-,TRBV7-9,TRBJ2-7,-
TGTGCCAGCAGCCCCCAGGGAGGGAACTACTACAATGAGCAGTTCTTC,CASSPQGGNYYNEQFF,few,TRBV9,TRBJ2-1,TRBD2
TGTGCCAGCAGCTCCCCAGGACTAGCGGGCCTGAGCTCCTACAATGAGCAGTTCTTC,CASSSPGLAGLSSYNEQFF,-,TRBV7-9,TRBJ2-1,TRBD2
TGTGCCAGCAGCAACACTGGACTAGCGGGAGGGGCTGGGGCCAACGTCCTGACTTTC,CASSNTGLAGGAGANVLTF,-,TRBV5-6,TRBJ2-6,TRBD2
TGTGCCAGCAGCTTAAACGCGGGAGGGTCCTACGAGCAGTACTTC,CASSLNAGGSYEQYF,-,TRBV7-6,TRBJ2-7,TRBD2
TGTGCCAGCAGCTTACTCGGGACTAGCGGGAGGGCAACAGATACGCAGTATTTT,CASSLLGTSGRATDTQYF,-,TRBV7-3,TRBJ2-3,TRBD2
TGTGCCAGCAGCGCCCAATGGCAGTACAATGAGCAGTTCTTC,CASSAQWQYNEQFF,-,TRBV9,TRBJ2-1,-
TGTGCCTGGAGCGGGGGGTCTGGAAACACCATATATTTT,CAWSGGSGNTIYF,-,TRBV30,TRBJ1-3,-
TGTGCCAGCAGCTCGGACAGTAAATCTAACTATGGCTACACCTTC,CASSSDSKSNYGYTF,-,TRBV7-9,TRBJ1-2,-
TGTGCCTGGAGTGGAAGGGTCCTGAACACTGAAGCTTTCTTT,CAWSGRVLNTEAFF,-,TRBV30,TRBJ1-1,-
TGTGCCAGCAGTTTCAGTGGCGACAATCAGCCCCAGCATTTT,CASSFSGDNQPQHF,few,TRBV28,TRBJ1-5,-
TGTGCCAGCATGGCGGGAGGCAGCTCCTACGAGCAGTACTTC,CASMAGGSSYEQYF,-,TRBV2,TRBJ2-7,TRBD2
TGCGCCAGCAGCTTACAGGGGACCCAAGAAACGCAGTTCTTC,CASSLQGTQETQFF,-,TRBV5-1,TRBJ2-1,TRBD1
TGTGCCAGCAGTACCTTACAGGGGGCCCGGGAGACCCAGTACTTC,CASSTLQGARETQYF,-,TRBV28,TRBJ2-5,TRBD1
TGTGCCAGCGGCCCGGGGGCACTAGCGGGAGGCTACAATGAGCAGTTCTTC,CASGPGALAGGYNEQFF,-,TRBV7-2,TRBJ2-1,TRBD2
TGTGCCAGCTCACCGGCGGGAACCTACGAGCAGTACTTC,CASSPAGTYEQYF,few,TRBV18,TRBJ2-7,-
TGTGCCATCAGTGCCCCCGGGGAGCTGTTTTTT,CAISAPGELFF,-,TRBV10-3,TRBJ2-2,-
TGTGCCAGCAGCTTGGTGGCGGGAGAGACAGATACGCAGTATTTT,CASSLVAGETDTQYF,-,TRBV5-4,TRBJ2-3,TRBD2
TGTGCCTGGAGGTGGACAGGAGAAGCTTTCTTT,CAWRWTGEAFF,-,TRBV30,TRBJ1-1,TRBD1
TGTGCCAGCAGCTTGACAGGGTCGGGAAACACCATATATTTT,CASSLTGSGNTIYF,-,TRBV5-8,TRBJ1-3,-
TGTGCCAGCAGCGGACAGGGGAAACAAGAGACCCAGTACTTC,CASSGQGKQETQYF,-,TRBV9,TRBJ2-5,TRBD1